These 22 T cell receptor beta chains were all obtained from the same sample, sequenced in a study of shared clonotypes between healthy human individuals. The table came from immunoSEQ multiplex PCR; TCRdb's copy has only in-frame clones and leaves some out. The sample lists hundreds of thousands of clones; around 72% were seen once. The sequencing sample was made of memory CD4+ T cells sorted from blood. The subset is: CD45RA-negative fraction. The origin of the receptors is a woman younger than 45 in good health.

Points on this clone: The same CDR3 arises from other DNA sequences in this sample as well. The V call is TRBV27, the J call TRBJ1-5; D is possibly TRBD1 (6 bases). CDR3 size: 13 residues. The V gene's germline CDR1 is MNHEY and CDR2 SMNVEV (reference sequence). The V and J ends lost 3 bases and 4 bases respectively, with 7 bases between them. The CDR3 DNA sequence: TGTGCCAGCAGTTTGACAGGAAATCAGCCCCAGCATTTT. Its translation: CASSLTGNQPQHF.

The CDR3 DNA sequence: TGTGCCAGCAGCTTGGTAACCACCGGGACAGGGGGGGCCGATGAGCAGTTCTTC. It specifies CASSLVTTGTGGADEQFF. V gene TRBV9 combines with J gene TRBJ2-1, with TRBD1 matching 11 bases. This CDR3 has 18 residues. Unmatched junction bases numbered 17, after V lost 4 bases and J lost 8 bases. CDR1 is SGDLS and CDR2 is YYNGEE in the germline V gene.

V is TRBV6-4 and J is TRBJ2-4, with D hard to call. Germline V lookup: CDR1 MRHNA, CDR2 SNTAGT. The CDR3 contains 13 residues. V gave up 7 bases and J gave up 5 bases, with 12 bases separating them. CDR3 sequence: CASMDLPQNIQYF. DNA of the CDR3: TGTGCCAGCATGGATCTTCCCCAAAACATTCAGTACTTC.

This chain links TRBV5-1 with TRBJ2-4; D tentatively reads TRBD1 or TRBD2 (5 bases each). V was cut by 1 base and J by 0 bases, with 14 bases left in between. The CDR3 consists of 17 residues. Per the germline V gene, CDR1 is SGHRS and CDR2 is YFSETQ. The CDR3 loop is CASSLSGSILAKNIQYF. The DNA for the CDR3 is TGCGCCAGCAGCTTGTCAGGGAGCATTCTAGCCAAAAACATTCAGTACTTC.

The V and J genes are TRBV6-5 and TRBJ2-7; 8 bases line up with TRBD2. CDR3 length: 15 amino acids. Germline CDR1 MNHEY, CDR2 SVGAGI. V was clipped by 4 bases and J by 4 bases; unmatched bases: 9. CDR3 DNA: TGTGCCAGCAGTTCCCCGGGACTAGTTGCTTACGAGCAGTACTTC. This encodes CASSSPGLVAYEQYF.

This sequence joins TRBV18 and TRBJ2-1; perhaps TRBD2 as D (5 bases). Germline lookup yields CDR1 KGHSH and CDR2 LQKENI. The V end was cut by 4 bases, the J end by 9 bases, with 16 bases between. The CDR3 covers 14 residues. CDR3 nucleotide sequence: TGTGCCAGCTCACAAGCGGAAGGATGGAGTGAGCAGTTCTTC. Protein product: CASSQAEGWSEQFF.

The chain recombines TRBV7-2 with TRBJ1-4; 8 bases line up with TRBD1. V trimming: 4 bases; J trimming: 5 bases; junction bases outside the gene matches: 9. Germline V gene lookup returns CDR1 SGHTA and CDR2 FQGNSA. The CDR3 consists of 16 residues. The CDR3 DNA sequence: TGTGCCAGCAGCTGGGACAGGCTTCGTCCCAATGAAAAACTGTTTTTT. It codes for CASSWDRLRPNEKLFF.

The chain links TRBV19 to TRBJ1-5, with D maybe TRBD1 (6 bases). Looked up from germline, CDR1 is LNHDA and CDR2 is SQIVND (reference sequence). The CDR3 is 18 amino acids. V was trimmed by 6 bases and J by 2 bases, leaving 23 bases between them. The CDR3 bases are TGTGCCAGTAGGGGACACCTCTTCTCCGGTGGGGGCAATCAGCCCCAGCATTTT. Translated: CASRGHLFSGGGNQPQHF.

V is TRBV2 and J is TRBJ2-2; TRBD1 matches at 10 bases. J gave up 2 bases and V 5 bases, and 2 bases lay outside the gene matches. Per the germline V gene, CDR1 is SNHLY and CDR2 is FYNNEI. This CDR3 region has 15 residues. CDR3 in amino acids: CASSSTGGNTGELFF. As DNA, the CDR3 is TGTGCCAGCAGTTCGACAGGGGGCAACACCGGGGAGCTGTTTTTT.

This clone has only a few counts. This chain uses TRBV7-2 with TRBJ2-1; tentative D call: TRBD2 (5 bases). Trimming pared 7 bases from V and 6 bases from J, leaving 13 bases between. Germline V gives CDR1 SGHTA, CDR2 FQGNSA. The CDR3 runs to 13 residues. This CDR3 is CASKVARINEQFF. The DNA for the CDR3 is TGTGCCAGCAAGGTAGCGCGGATCAATGAGCAGTTCTTC.

The chain couples TRBV27 to TRBJ2-1; a weak D match, TRBD1 (5 bases). CDR3 size: 14 residues. The germline CDR1 and CDR2 sequences are MNHEY and SMNVEV (reference sequence). V was cut by 7 bases and J by 6 bases, with 16 bases left in between. Here the CDR3 reads CASTLRGGSNEQFF. The CDR3 coding sequence is TGTGCCAGCACCCTTAGGGGCGGCTCCAATGAGCAGTTCTTC.

The CDR3 reads CASSWQDSLSGNTIYF. DNA of the CDR3: TGTGCCAGCAGCTGGCAGGACAGCCTCTCTGGAAACACCATATATTTT. This sequence joins TRBV11-2 and TRBJ1-3, with D tentatively TRBD1 (6 bases). The length of the CDR3 is 16 residues. Germline assignment: CDR1 SGHAT and CDR2 FQNNGV. Trimming took 4 bases from V and 0 from J, leaving 13 bases between them.

This clone was observed a handful of times. The gene calls are TRBV19 and TRBJ1-2, with a possible D match to TRBD1 (6 bases). The CDR3 covers 14 residues. The V gene lost 0 bases and the J gene lost 6 bases, with 11 bases spanning the gap. Germline loops: CDR1 LNHDA, CDR2 SQIVND (reference sequence). DNA of the CDR3: TGTGCCAGTAGTATAGATCAGGGGCGTGATGGCTACACCTTC. This gives the protein CASSIDQGRDGYTF.

In its sample, this clone was seen once. This chain links TRBV15 with TRBJ2-2; perhaps TRBD1 as D (6 bases). Trimming removed 7 bases from V and 3 bases from J, with 12 bases in between. The V gene's germline CDR1 is LNHNV and CDR2 YYDKDF (reference sequence). The CDR3 has 14 amino acids. CDR3 nucleotides: TGTGCCACCACCTCGGGACATGACACCGGGGAGCTGTTTTTT. Its translation is CATTSGHDTGELFF.

The chain uses TRBV7-9 and TRBJ2-3; TRBD2 agrees at 8 bases. Trimming removed 8 bases from V and 5 bases from J; junction bases left unmatched: 12. CDR3 size: 15 residues. Germline assignment: CDR1 SEHNR and CDR2 FQNEAQ (reference sequence). Here the CDR3 reads CASASPGGLGDTQYF. Here the CDR3 DNA reads TGTGCCAGCGCGTCCCCGGGAGGGTTGGGAGATACGCAGTATTTT.

This clone was counted many times. CDR3 DNA sequence: TGTGCCAGCAGTGATTGGACTAGCGGGAGACCCGAGCAGTACTTC. This translates into CASSDWTSGRPEQYF. The chain couples TRBV6-1 to TRBJ2-7; 13 nucleotides agree with TRBD2. CDR1 and CDR2 (germline): MNHNS, SASEGT. The length of the CDR3 is 15 residues. Trimming removed 3 bases from V and 6 bases from J; junction bases left unmatched: 5.

V usage is TRBV30 and J usage is TRBJ1-2; maybe TRBD1 (6 bases). The CDR3 is 11 amino acids. Trimming cost V 7 bases and J 8 bases, with 14 bases left between them. CDR1 is GTSNPN and CDR2 is SVGIG in the germline V gene (reference sequence). The chain's CDR3 is CASRGGVGYTF. CDR3 coding DNA: TGTGCCTCCCGCGGGGGCGTCGGCTACACCTTC.

This clone was seen just once. V is TRBV7-3 and J is TRBJ2-6; D may be TRBD1 or TRBD2 (5 bases each). The germline V and J ends were trimmed by 5 bases and 0 bases, with 14 bases remaining between them. Germline assignment: CDR1 SGHTA and CDR2 FQGTGA. The CDR3 consists of 17 residues. This CDR3 reads CASSESGPSSGANVLTF. CDR3 DNA: TGTGCCAGCAGCGAATCGGGACCCAGCTCTGGGGCCAACGTCCTGACTTTC.

There are many counts of this clone. As DNA, the CDR3 is TGTGCCATCAATAGGGCTAGCGGCACAGATACGCAGTATTTT. Protein: CAINRASGTDTQYF. This sequence joins TRBV10-3 and TRBJ2-3; D may be TRBD2 (6 bases). The V and J ends lost 7 bases and 1 base respectively, with 12 bases between them. Germline-derived CDR1 and CDR2 are ENHRY and SYGVKD. The CDR3 is 14 residues long.

The rearrangement uses TRBV7-2 and TRBJ2-7; no clear D gene. Germline CDR1 is SGHTA and CDR2 is FQGNSA. V dropped 1 base and J dropped 3 bases, with 13 bases sitting between them. This CDR3 has 15 residues. The CDR3 DNA sequence: TGTGCCAGCAGCTTAGTTGGTACTGGGGTCTACGAGCAGTACTTC. Its translation: CASSLVGTGVYEQYF.

The chain recombines TRBV4-1 with TRBJ2-5; TRBD1 matches 7 bases. CDR3 length: 17 amino acids. Germline V gives CDR1 MGHRA, CDR2 YSYEKL. Trimming took 2 bases from V and 3 from J; bases not matched to a gene: 12. This chain's CDR3 is CASSQSPLLDREETQYF. The CDR3 region has the DNA TGCGCCAGCAGCCAATCCCCCCTTCTAGACAGGGAAGAGACCCAGTACTTC.

J is TRBJ1-2 and V is TRBV6-1; perhaps TRBD1 as D (6 bases). Germline V gene lookup returns CDR1 MNHNS and CDR2 SASEGT. The CDR3 loop spans 15 amino acids. The V end lost 8 bases, the J end lost 3 bases, and 19 bases lay between the germline ends. This CDR3 reads CASGRDSPGDYGYTF. For the CDR3, the DNA is TGTGCCAGCGGAAGGGACTCCCCAGGGGACTATGGCTACACCTTC.